The present T cell receptor beta chain was sequenced within a study of technical replicates of blood from several donors. This CDR3 has 16 amino acids. The V gene lost 6 bases and the J gene lost 5 bases, with 19 bases spanning the gap. Germline assignment: CDR1 MDHEN and CDR2 SYDVKM. Sequencing used immunoSEQ multiplex PCR; TCRdb keeps in-frame clones, though not all of them. The repertoire holds approximately 92,000 clones, with roughly 95% as singletons. The rearrangement uses TRBV28 and TRBJ1-4; D unresolved. This sequence originates from a human donor in good health. Input material: T cells isolated from PBMCs. The CDR3, as DNA: TGTGCCAGCAGCCCCGCCTGGGCGGGTGAGAATGAAAAACTGTTTTTT. It is translated as CASSPAWAGENEKLFF. Full variable domain (rest looked up from reference TRBV28 and TRBJ1-4): DVKVTQSSRYLVKRTGEKVFLECVQDMDHENMFWYRQDPGLGLRLIYFSYDVKMKEKGDIPEGYSVSREKKERFSLILESASTNQTSMYLCASSPAWAGENEKLFFGSGTQLSVL.